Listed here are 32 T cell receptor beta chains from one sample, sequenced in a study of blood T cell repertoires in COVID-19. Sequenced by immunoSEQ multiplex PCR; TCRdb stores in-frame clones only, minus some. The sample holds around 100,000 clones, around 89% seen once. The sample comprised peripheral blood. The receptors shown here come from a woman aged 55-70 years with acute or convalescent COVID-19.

CDR3: CASSQVAGGEGYNEQFF. The CDR3 nucleotides are TGTGCCAGCAGCCAAGTGGCTGGCGGGGAGGGCTACAATGAGCAGTTCTTC. J is TRBJ2-1 and V is TRBV3-1 (or the pseudogene TRBV3-2), with 7 bases identical to TRBD2. V gave up 1 base and J gave up 3 bases; unmatched junction bases: 9. Germline values: CDR1 LGHDT, CDR2 YNNKEL (reference sequence). The CDR3 length is 17 residues.

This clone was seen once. The CDR3, as DNA: TGTGCCAGCAGCCGACCAGGACAGGGGGCTGGAAACACCATATATTTT. This sequence encodes CASSRPGQGAGNTIYF. The chain carries TRBV9 and TRBJ1-3; 10 bases map to TRBD1. The germline CDR1 and CDR2 sequences are SGDLS and YYNGEE. There are 16 residues in the CDR3. Trimming removed 4 bases from V and 2 bases from J; junction bases left unmatched: 6.

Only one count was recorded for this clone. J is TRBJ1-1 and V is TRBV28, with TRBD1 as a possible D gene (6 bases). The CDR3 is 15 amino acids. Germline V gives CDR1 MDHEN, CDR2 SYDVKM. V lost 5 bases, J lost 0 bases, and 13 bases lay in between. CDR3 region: CASSPPGELNTEAFF. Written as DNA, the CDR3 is TGTGCCAGCAGTCCCCCAGGGGAGTTGAACACTGAAGCTTTCTTT. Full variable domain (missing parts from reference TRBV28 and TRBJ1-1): DVKVTQSSRYLVKRTGEKVFLECVQDMDHENMFWYRQDPGLGLRLIYFSYDVKMKEKGDIPEGYSVSREKKERFSLILESASTNQTSMYLCASSPPGELNTEAFFGQGTRLTVV.

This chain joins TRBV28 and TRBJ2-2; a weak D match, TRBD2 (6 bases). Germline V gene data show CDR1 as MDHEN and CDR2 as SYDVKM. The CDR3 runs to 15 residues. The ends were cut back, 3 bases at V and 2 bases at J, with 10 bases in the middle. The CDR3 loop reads CASSLGGLNTGELFF. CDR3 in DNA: TGTGCCAGCAGTTTGGGGGGACTCAACACCGGGGAGCTGTTTTTT.

CDR3 nucleotide sequence: TGTGCCAGCAGATGGTCGGGGGCAGATACGCAGTATTTT. This gives the protein CASRWSGADTQYF. The chain employs TRBV6-5 and TRBJ2-3; TRBD2 is a possible D gene (6 bases). CDR1 and CDR2 from the germline V gene are MNHEY and SVGAGI. The CDR3 is made up of 13 amino acids. Trimming took 6 bases from V and 4 from J, leaving 11 bases between them.

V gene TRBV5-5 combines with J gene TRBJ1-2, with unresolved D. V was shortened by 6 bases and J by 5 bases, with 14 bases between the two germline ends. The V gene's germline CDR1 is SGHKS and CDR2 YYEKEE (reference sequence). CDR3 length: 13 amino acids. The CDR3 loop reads CASTLRGDYGYTF. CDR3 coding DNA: TGTGCCAGCACCCTCCGGGGAGATTATGGCTACACCTTC.

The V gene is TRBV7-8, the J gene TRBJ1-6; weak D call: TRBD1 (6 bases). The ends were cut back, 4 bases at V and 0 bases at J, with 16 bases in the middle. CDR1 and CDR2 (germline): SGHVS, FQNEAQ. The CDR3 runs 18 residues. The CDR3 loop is CASSSRQVQSSYNSPLHF. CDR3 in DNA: TGTGCCAGCAGCTCACGACAGGTCCAGAGCTCCTATAATTCACCCCTCCACTTT. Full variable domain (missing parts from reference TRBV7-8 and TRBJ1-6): GAGVSQSPRYKVAKRGQDVALRCDPISGHVSLFWYQQALGQGPEFLTYFQNEAQLDKSGLPSDRFFAERPEGSVSTLKIQRTQQEDSAVYLCASSSRQVQSSYNSPLHFGNGTRLTVT.

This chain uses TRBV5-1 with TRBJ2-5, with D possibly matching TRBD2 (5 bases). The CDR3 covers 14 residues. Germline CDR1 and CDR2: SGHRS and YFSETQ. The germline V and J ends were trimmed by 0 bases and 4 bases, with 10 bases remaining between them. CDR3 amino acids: CASSLVGEPETQYF. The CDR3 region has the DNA TGCGCCAGCAGCTTGGTTGGGGAGCCAGAGACCCAGTACTTC.

CDR3 amino acids: CASSRNSGTVETQYF. In DNA form, the CDR3 reads TGCGCCAGCAGCCGAAATAGCGGGACGGTTGAGACCCAGTACTTC. This sequence joins TRBV4-1 and TRBJ2-5; TRBD2 aligns across 8 bases. The CDR3 is 15 amino acids. Looked up from germline, CDR1 is MGHRA and CDR2 is YSYEKL. J lost 5 bases, V lost 4 bases, and 9 bases had no gene match.

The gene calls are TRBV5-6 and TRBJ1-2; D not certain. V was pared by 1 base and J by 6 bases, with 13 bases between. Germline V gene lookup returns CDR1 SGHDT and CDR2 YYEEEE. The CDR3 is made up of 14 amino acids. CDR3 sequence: CASSLSGLRHGYTF. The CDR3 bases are TGTGCCAGCAGCTTGTCCGGGTTGAGGCATGGCTACACCTTC.

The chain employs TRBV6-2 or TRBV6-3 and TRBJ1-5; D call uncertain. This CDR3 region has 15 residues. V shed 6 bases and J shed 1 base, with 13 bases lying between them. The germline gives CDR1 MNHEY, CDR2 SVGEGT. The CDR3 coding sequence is TGTGCCAGCAGCTCTGACACGCAGAGCAATCAGCCCCAGCATTTT. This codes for CASSSDTQSNQPQHF.

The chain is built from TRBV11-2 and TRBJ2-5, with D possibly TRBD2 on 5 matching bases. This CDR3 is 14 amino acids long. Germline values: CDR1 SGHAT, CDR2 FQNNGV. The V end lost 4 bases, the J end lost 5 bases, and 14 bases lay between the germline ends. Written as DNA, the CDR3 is TGTGCCAGCAGCTCTACGGCGGGTTTTGAGACCCAGTACTTC. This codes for CASSSTAGFETQYF.

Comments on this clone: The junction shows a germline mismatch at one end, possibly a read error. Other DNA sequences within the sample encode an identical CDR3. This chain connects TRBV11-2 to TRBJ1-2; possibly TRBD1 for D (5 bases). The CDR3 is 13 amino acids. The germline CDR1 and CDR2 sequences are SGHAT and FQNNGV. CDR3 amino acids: CASSSLRQNGYTF. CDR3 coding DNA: TGCGCCAGCAGCTCCCTTAGACAGAATGGCTACACCTTC.

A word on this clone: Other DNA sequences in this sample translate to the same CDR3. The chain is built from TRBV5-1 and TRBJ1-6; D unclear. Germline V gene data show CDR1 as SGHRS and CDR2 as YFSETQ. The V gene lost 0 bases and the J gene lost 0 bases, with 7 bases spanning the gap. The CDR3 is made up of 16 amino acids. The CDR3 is CASSLGGSSYNSPLHF. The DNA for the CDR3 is TGCGCCAGCAGCTTGGGAGGAAGCTCCTATAATTCACCCCTCCACTTT. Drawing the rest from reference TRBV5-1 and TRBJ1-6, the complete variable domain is KAGVTQTPRYLIKTRGQQVTLSCSPISGHRSVSWYQQTPGQGLQFLFEYFSETQRNKGNFPGRFSGRQFSNSRSEMNVSTLELGDSALYLCASSLGGSSYNSPLHFGNGTRLTVT.

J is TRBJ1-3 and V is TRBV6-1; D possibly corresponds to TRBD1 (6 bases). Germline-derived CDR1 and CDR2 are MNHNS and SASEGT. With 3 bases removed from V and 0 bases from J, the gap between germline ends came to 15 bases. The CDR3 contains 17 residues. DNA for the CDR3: TGTGCCAGCAGTGAGGCGGGGGGCTCGCTCTCTGGAAACACCATATATTTT. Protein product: CASSEAGGSLSGNTIYF.

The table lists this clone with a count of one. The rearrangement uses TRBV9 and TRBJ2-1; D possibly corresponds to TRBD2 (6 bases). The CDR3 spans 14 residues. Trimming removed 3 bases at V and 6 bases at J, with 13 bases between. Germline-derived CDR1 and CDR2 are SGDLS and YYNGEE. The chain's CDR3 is CASSARGDRNEQFF. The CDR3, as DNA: TGTGCCAGCAGCGCCCGCGGGGACCGCAATGAGCAGTTCTTC.

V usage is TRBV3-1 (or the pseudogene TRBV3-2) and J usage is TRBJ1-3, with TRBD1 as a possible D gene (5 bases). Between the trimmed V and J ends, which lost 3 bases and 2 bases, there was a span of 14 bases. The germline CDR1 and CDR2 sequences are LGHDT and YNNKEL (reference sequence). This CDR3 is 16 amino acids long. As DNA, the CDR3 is TGTGCCAGCAGCCAGGCGGCGGGAGGGGCTGGAAACACCATATATTTT. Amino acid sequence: CASSQAAGGAGNTIYF.

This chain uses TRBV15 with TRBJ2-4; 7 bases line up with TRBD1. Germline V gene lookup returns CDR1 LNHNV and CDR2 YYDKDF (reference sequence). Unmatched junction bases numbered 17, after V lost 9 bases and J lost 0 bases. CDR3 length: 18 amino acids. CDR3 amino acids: CATTDRMNPELAKNIQYF. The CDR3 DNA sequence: TGTGCCACGACGGACAGGATGAACCCCGAATTAGCCAAAAACATTCAGTACTTC. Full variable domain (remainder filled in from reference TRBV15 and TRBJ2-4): DAMVIQNPRYQVTQFGKPVTLSCSQTLNHNVMYWYQQKSSQAPKLLFHYYDKDFNNEADTPDNFQSRRPNTSFCFLDIRSPGLGDTAMYLCATTDRMNPELAKNIQYFGAGTRLSVL.

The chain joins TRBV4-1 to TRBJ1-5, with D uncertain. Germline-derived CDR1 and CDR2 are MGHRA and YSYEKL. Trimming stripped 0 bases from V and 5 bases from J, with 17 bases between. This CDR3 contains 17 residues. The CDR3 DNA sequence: TGCGCCAGCAGCCAAGACTCGGCTAGTTTACGAGATCAGCCCCAGCATTTT. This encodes CASSQDSASLRDQPQHF.

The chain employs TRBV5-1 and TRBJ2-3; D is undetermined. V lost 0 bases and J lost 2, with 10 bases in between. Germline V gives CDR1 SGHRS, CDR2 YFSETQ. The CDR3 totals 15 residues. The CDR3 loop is CASSLEARSTDTQYF. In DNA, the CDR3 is TGCGCCAGCAGCTTGGAGGCTAGATCCACAGATACGCAGTATTTT.

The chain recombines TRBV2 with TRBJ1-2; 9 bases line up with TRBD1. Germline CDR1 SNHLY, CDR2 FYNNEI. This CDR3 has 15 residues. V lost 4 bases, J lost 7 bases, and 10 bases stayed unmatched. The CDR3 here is CASSGTGQGEIGYTF. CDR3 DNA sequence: TGTGCCAGCAGTGGGACGGGACAGGGAGAAATTGGCTACACCTTC.

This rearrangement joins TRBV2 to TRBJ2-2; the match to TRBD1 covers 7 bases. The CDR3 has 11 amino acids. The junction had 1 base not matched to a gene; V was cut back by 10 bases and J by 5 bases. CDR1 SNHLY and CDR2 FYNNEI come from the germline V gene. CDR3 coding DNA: TGTGCCACACAGGGGACCGGGGAGCTGTTTTTT. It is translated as CATQGTGELFF.

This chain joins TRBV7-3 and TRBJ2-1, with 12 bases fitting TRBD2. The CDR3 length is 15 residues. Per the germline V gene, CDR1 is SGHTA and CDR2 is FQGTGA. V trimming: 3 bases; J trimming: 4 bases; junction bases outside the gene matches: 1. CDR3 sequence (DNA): TGTGCCAGCAGCTTTGGACTAGCGGGGTACAATGAGCAGTTCTTC. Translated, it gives CASSFGLAGYNEQFF.

The CDR3 DNA follows: TGTGCCAGCAGTTACAGGGTTTGGGGGGACACTGAAGCTTTCTTT. This codes for CASSYRVWGDTEAFF. This sequence joins TRBV6-5 and TRBJ1-1, with D perhaps matching TRBD1 (5 bases). Germline CDR1 reads MNHEY; CDR2 reads SVGAGI. The CDR3 is 15 residues long. Trimming pared 2 bases from V and 3 bases from J, leaving 13 bases between.

The DNA of the CDR3 is TGTGCCAGCAGTGGAAGTAGCGGGAGAAGTGTTGGGTTCTTC. The encoded protein is CASSGSSGRSVGFF. The gene calls are TRBV2 and TRBJ2-1; TRBD2 aligns across 9 bases. Trimming cost V 4 bases and J 15 bases; bases outside gene matches: 13. Germline values: CDR1 SNHLY, CDR2 FYNNEI. The CDR3 totals 14 residues.

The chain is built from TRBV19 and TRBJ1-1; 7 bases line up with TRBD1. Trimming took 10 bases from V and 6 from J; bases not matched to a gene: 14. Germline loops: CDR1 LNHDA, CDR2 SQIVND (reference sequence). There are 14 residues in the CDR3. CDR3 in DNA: TGTGCCACCAAAGACGGACAGGCGGACTCTGAAGCTTTCTTT. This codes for CATKDGQADSEAFF.

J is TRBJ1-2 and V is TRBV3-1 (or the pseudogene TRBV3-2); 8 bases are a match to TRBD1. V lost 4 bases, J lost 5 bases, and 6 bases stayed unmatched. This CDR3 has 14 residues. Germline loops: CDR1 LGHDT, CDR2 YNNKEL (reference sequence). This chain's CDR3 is CASSPGTGPYGYTF. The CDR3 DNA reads TGTGCCAGCAGCCCAGGGACAGGTCCTTATGGCTACACCTTC.

The CDR3 DNA reads as TGTGCCAGCAGCTATGGACAGGGGGGAGGATATGGCTACACCTTC. Amino acid sequence: CASSYGQGGGYGYTF. The rearrangement uses TRBV6-1 and TRBJ1-2, with 10 bases that match TRBD1. The V gene's germline CDR1 is MNHNS and CDR2 SASEGT. This CDR3 contains 15 residues. The V and J ends lost 6 bases and 5 bases, in that order; junction bases with no gene match: 9.

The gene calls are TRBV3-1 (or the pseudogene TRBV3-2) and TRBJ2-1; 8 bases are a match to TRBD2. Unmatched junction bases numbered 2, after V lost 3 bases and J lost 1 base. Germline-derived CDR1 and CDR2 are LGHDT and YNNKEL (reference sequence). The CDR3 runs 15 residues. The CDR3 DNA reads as TGTGCCAGCAGCCACGGCGGGGGGTCCTACAATGAGCAGTTCTTC. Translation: CASSHGGGSYNEQFF.

CDR3 region: CAWSGGQGGSRTEAFF. For the CDR3, the DNA is TGTGCCTGGAGTGGAGGACAGGGCGGATCACGGACTGAAGCTTTCTTT. The chain links TRBV30 to TRBJ1-1; TRBD1 matches at 8 bases. Germline CDR1 and CDR2: GTSNPN and SVGIG (reference sequence). The length of the CDR3 is 16 residues. Trimming took 1 base from V and 5 from J; bases not matched to a gene: 12.

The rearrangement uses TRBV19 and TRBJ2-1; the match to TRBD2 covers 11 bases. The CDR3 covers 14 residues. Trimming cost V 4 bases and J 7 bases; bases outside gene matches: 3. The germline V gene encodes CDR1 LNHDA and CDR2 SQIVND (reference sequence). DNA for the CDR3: TGTGCCAGTAGTAAAACTAGCGGGAGTAATGAGCAGTTCTTC. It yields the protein CASSKTSGSNEQFF.

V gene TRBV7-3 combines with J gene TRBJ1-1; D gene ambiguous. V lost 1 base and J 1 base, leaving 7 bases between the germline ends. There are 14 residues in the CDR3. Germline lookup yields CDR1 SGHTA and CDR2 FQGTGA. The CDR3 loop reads CASSLNGKNTEAFF. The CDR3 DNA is TGTGCCAGCAGCTTAAACGGTAAGAACACTGAAGCTTTCTTT.